The present entry profiles one T cell receptor beta chain with its context. The protocol was immunoSEQ multiplex PCR, while the TCRdb copy is restricted to in-frame clones and leaves out a portion. The sample records 56,000 or so clones, approximately 92% being singletons. These data are taken from a study of T cell changes during pregnancy in multiple sclerosis. The sequencing here drew on CD4+ T cells from peripheral blood mononuclear cells, taken in the third trimester of pregnancy. This TCR came from a female donor with multiple sclerosis, enrolled in a pregnancy study.

CDR3 region: CASSPMGRSTDTQYF. CDR3 DNA: TGTGCCAGTAGTCCCATGGGGCGGTCGACAGATACGCAGTATTTT. The chain combines TRBV19 with TRBJ2-3, with D perhaps matching TRBD1 (5 bases). Between the trimmed V and J ends, which lost 5 bases and 3 bases, there was a span of 15 bases. CDR3 length equals 15 residues. Germline V gene sequence: CDR1 LNHDA, CDR2 SQIVND (reference sequence).